This TCR beta chain was observed in a study of T cell repertoires in cytomegalovirus infection. Study context: CMV infection and matching HLA type were both indicated by public TCR beta signatures.

MiXCR, applied by TCRdb to the reads, yields one record per CDR3 protein. The table has fewer than 200,000 distinct CDR3 sequences, approximately 15% seen once; the top ten hold 27%. Worth noting for this clonotype: Its antigen is not identified.

This CDR3 has 16 residues. V dropped 7 bases and J dropped 3 bases, with 21 bases sitting between them. Study-level findings and limits: HLA-C-restricted CMV-specific TCR beta clonotypes prevailed in the ex vivo response. Cumulative frequency of public TCR beta families picked out carriers of CMV plus the relevant HLA.

Sample: PBMCs. The receptor's source is a human donor in good health (CMV status not recorded). Some clones in this sample may be carry-over from other donors' samples. The chain recombines TRBV23-1 with TRBJ1-2; D remains unclear. TRBV23-1 is designated an ORF whose function remains uncertain. CDR3 loop: CASISIIRSGYYGYTF. The CDR3 DNA reads TGCGCCAGCATTTCCATCATCCGGTCGGGTTACTATGGCTACACCTTC.